The source of this T cell receptor beta chain is a study of blood T cell repertoires in COVID-19 (TCRdb year 2020). Turning to the overall study: Samples covering the acute and convalescent phases of COVID-19 were provided by collaborators in the United States, Italy and Spain. The sample metadata nearly always contained a de-identified subject ID, COVID-19 status, age in years and sex. The repertoires were released in a freely available public database meant as a resource for research on the immune response to SARS-CoV-2. Deeply sampled blood TCRbeta repertoires from subjects exposed to, actively infected with, or recovered from COVID-19 were included in the dataset. The material from the prospective study consisted of cDNA or gDNA derived from T cells, B-cell-depleted T cells, or PBMCs. Samples came from the ongoing ImmuneRACE study (first 160 participants) plus 1,254 subjects from 6 global collaborators. Where HLA class I and class II types were available, the types were taken from metadata supplied by the sample provider, not from assay-based typing. Study-wide findings and limitations: Clinical and demographic metadata were provided uncurated, with the amount varying by source and participant.

Concerning this clone: Its antigen target is currently unknown. Base qualities are not at hand, and no much larger clone is one base apart.

Whole blood was collected in K2EDTA tubes by collaborating institutions according to the institutions' own protocols. For TCRbeta analysis, collaborators shipped samples in one of three forms: frozen whole blood, isolated PBMCs, or DNA extracted from either of those sample types. TCRbeta CDR3 regions were amplified from genomic DNA using the immunoSEQ Assay, a bias-controlled multiplex PCR. From the authors' description of their analysis: The number of nucleated cells in each sample was estimated from the amplification of reference gene primers within the assay. To quantify the absolute abundance of each unique TCRbeta CDR3 rearrangement, sequence reads were collapsed and filtered. For each sample, productive Simpson clonality was calculated as the square root of Simpson's diversity index across productive rearrangements. Here the immuneACCESS table is served through TCRdb, limited to in-frame sequences with V and J called. Missing clones are a known gap in these copies; in checked studies unresolved V genes cover under half, and the rest lacks a known reason. Clone size and V and J calls were adopted from that table, with D and trimming inferred from the DNA. Counted in this sample were more than 150,000 clones; nearly 80% of them appeared once. Jointly, the top ten make up 11% to 15% of the sample.

The CDR3 starts with the cysteine, ends with the phenylalanine, and has 16 residues. The retained sequence is limited to the CDR3, 48 bases, with the frame set at the first base. Based on the germline V gene (reference sequence), the CDR1 and CDR2 sequences are SGHNT and YYREEE. Trimming accounts for 2 bases at V and 4 bases at J, while the number of junction bases matched to no gene is 9. This chain is built from TRBV5-4 and TRBJ1-2; 9 bases in the junction line up with TRBD1. The sequencing sample was made of peripheral blood. This TCR came from an elderly woman with acute or convalescent COVID-19. Here the CDR3 is given as CASSLGAGQGGYGYTF. At the DNA level, the sequence is TGTGCCAGCAGCTTAGGGGCGGGACAGGGTGGCTATGGCTACACCTTC.